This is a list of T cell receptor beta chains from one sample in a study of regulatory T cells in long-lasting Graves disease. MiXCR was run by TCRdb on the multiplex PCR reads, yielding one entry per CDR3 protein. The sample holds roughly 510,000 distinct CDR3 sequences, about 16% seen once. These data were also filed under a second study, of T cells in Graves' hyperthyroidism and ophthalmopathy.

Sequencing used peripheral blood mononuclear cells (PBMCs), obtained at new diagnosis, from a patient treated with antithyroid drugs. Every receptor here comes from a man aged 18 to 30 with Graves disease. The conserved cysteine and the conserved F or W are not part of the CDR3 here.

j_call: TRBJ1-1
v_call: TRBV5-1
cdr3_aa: ASSLVLGQNTEAF

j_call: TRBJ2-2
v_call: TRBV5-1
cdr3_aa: ASSAPGTSGSTGELF

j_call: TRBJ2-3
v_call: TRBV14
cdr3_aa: ASSQERIAQY

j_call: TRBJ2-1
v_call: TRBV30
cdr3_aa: AWSRVSSYNEQF

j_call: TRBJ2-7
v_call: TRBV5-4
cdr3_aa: ASSLGGQGEYEQY

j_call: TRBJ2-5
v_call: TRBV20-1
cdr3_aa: SAREMGRQETQY

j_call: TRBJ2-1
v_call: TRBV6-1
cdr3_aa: ASGWGKGAYNEQF

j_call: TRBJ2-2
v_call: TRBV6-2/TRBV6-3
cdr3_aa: ASSDAMGLF

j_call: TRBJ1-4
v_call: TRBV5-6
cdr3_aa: ASSRAAGGYEKLF

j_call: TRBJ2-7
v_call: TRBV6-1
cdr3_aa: ASTSSSGIYEQY

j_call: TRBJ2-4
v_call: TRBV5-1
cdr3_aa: ASRGTSEYIQY